This T cell receptor beta chain was obtained from a study of blood T cell repertoires in COVID-19. About the study: The samples span acute and convalescent COVID-19 from the United States, Italy and Spain. PBMCs, B-cell-depleted T cells, or T cells were the source of the cDNA or gDNA that made up the material.

In the study's own analysis: It was from reference gene primer amplification that nucleated cell counts were estimated. Produced via immunoSEQ multiplex PCR; TCRdb's table is partial and in-frame only. Clonal size and the V and J genes are those of that table, whereas D and trimming came from the DNA. This sample has 370,000 or so clones, with over 65% found just once. Trimming removed 0 bases from V and 11 bases from J; junction bases left unmatched: 10. Per germline, CDR1 ENHRY and CDR2 SYGVKD. The CDR3 loop spans 14 amino acids. This rearrangement joins TRBV10-3 to TRBJ2-7, with 7 bases matching TRBD2. The source of this sequence is a human donor with acute or convalescent COVID-19. The donor label of this sample is uncertain. The material sequenced was peripheral blood. In nucleotides, the CDR3 is TGTGCCATCAGTGAGTCCGAGCGGGGCCTGAAGGAGTACTTC. Protein product: CAISESERGLKEYF.